This TCR beta chain was sequenced during a study of blood T cell repertoires in COVID-19. Study-level background: Some COVID-19 samples were acute and others convalescent; all came from the United States, Italy and Spain. PBMCs, B-cell-depleted T cells, or T cells provided the cDNA or gDNA that made up the material.

Authors' methods: Nucleated cell counts were estimated from reference gene primer amplification. Assay: immunoSEQ multiplex PCR; the TCRdb copy retains only in-frame clones and omits some. The DNA was the basis for D and trimming; V, J and clone size are from that table. The sample yields roughly 300,000 clones, roughly 90% seen once. CDR3 length: 18 amino acids. Germline CDR1 reads MNHNS; CDR2 reads SASEGT. Germline trimming cut 2 bases from V and 0 bases from J; bases unmatched to any gene: 8. The rearrangement joins TRBV6-1 to TRBJ2-1; 9 bases match TRBD1. Input material: peripheral blood. The source of this sequence is a man aged 18 to 29 who had recovered from COVID-19. The CDR3, as DNA: TGTGCCAGCAGTGAAAGGGACAGGGACTACCTCTCCTACAATGAGCAGTTCTTC. It encodes CASSERDRDYLSYNEQFF.